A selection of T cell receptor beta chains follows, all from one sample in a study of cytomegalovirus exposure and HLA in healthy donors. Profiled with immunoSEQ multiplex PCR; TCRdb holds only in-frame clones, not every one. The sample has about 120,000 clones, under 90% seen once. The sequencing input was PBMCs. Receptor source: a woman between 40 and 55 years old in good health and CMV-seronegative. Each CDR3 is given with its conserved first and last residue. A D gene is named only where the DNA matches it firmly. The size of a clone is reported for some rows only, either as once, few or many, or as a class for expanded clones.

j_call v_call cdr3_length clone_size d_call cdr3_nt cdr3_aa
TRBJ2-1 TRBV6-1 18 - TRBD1 TGTGCCAGCAGTGGACACCGGACAGGGGGAATCTCCTACAATGAGCAGTTCTTC CASSGHRTGGISYNEQFF
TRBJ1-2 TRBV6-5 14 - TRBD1 TGTGCCAGCACCAGGACAGGGGGCCTGTATGGCTACACCTTC CASTRTGGLYGYTF
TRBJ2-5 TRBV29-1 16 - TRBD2 TGCAGCGTTGAAGATTTCCCTAGCGGACCTCAAGAGACCCAGTACTTC CSVEDFPSGPQETQYF
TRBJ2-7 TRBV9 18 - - TGTGCCAGCAGCGACCCAGCCACAGGGACAAGTAGCTCCTACGAGCAGTACTTC CASSDPATGTSSSYEQYF
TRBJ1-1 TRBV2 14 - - TGTGCCAGCAGCGAGCAGGGAGGGGACACTGAAGCTTTCTTT CASSEQGGDTEAFF
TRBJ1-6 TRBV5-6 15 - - TGTGCCAGCAGCTTGCAGGGGCCCTATAATTCACCCCTCCACTTT CASSLQGPYNSPLHF
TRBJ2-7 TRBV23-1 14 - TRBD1 TGCGCCAGCAGCGGACAGGGAAGGGCCTACGAGCAGTACTTC CASSGQGRAYEQYF
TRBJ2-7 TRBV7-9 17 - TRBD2 TGTGCCAGCAGCTTAAAGGGGACTAGCGGAGGACACTTCGAGCAGTACTTC CASSLKGTSGGHFEQYF
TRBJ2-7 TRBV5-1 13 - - TGCGCCAGCAGACTACAGGGTAACTACGAGCAGTACTTC CASRLQGNYEQYF
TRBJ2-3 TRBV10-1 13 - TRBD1 TGCGCCAGCAGAAGACAGGGGTCCGATACGCAGTATTTT CASRRQGSDTQYF
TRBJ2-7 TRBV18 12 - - TGTGCCAGCTCACCCTTCTCCTACGAGCAGTACTTC CASSPFSYEQYF
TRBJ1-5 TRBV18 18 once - TGTGCCAGCTCACCACCGGGAAGGGGAGGCAAAAGCAATCAGCCCCAGCATTTT CASSPPGRGGKSNQPQHF
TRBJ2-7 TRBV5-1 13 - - TGCGCCAGCAGCTTACAAGTCTCCTACGAGCAGTACTTC CASSLQVSYEQYF
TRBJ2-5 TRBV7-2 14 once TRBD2 TGTGCCAGCAGCTCTAGCGGGACGAGAGAGACCCAGTACTTC CASSSSGTRETQYF
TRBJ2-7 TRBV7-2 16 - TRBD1 TGTGCCAGCAGCTCTATAGAGTGGGACAGGAGGGGCGAGCAGTACTTC CASSSIEWDRRGEQYF
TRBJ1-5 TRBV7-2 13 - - TGTGCCAGCAGTCAACAGCCCAATCAGCCCCAGCATTTT CASSQQPNQPQHF
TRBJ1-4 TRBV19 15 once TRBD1 TGTGCCAGCGTACAGGGGGATGCAACTAATGAAAAACTGTTTTTT CASVQGDATNEKLFF
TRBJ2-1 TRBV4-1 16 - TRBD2 TGCGCCAGCAGCCAAGGTGGTAGCGGGGGATACAATGAGCAGTTCTTC CASSQGGSGGYNEQFF
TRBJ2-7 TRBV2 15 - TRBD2 TGTGCCAGCAGCCAGGGGCGGGGGGGCGCCTACGAGCAGTACTTC CASSQGRGGAYEQYF
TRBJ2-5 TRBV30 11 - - TGTGCCTGGAGTCCGGGAGAGACCCAGTACTTC CAWSPGETQYF
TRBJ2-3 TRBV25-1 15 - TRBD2 TGTGCCAGCAGTGAATATCGGGGGGGGACAGATACGCAGTATTTT CASSEYRGGTDTQYF
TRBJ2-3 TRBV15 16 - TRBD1 TGTGCCACCAGCAGAGCGCAGGGGGCAGGCACAGATACGCAGTATTTT CATSRAQGAGTDTQYF
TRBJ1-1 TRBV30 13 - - TGTGCCTGGAGTCCTCAGCGGCGGGCTGAAGCTTTCTTT CAWSPQRRAEAFF
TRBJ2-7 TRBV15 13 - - TGTGCCACCAGCAGAGACCAAGCCTACGAGCAGTACTTC CATSRDQAYEQYF
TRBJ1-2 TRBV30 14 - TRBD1 TGTGCCTGGAGTGGAGGCAGGGGGATCTATGGCTACACCTTC CAWSGGRGIYGYTF
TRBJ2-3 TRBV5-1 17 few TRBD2 TGCGCCAGCAGCTTGGAGGCTAGCGGGGGGGTTGTAGATACGCAGTATTTT CASSLEASGGVVDTQYF